These 16 T cell receptor beta chains share one sample of origin, sequenced in a study of cytomegalovirus exposure and HLA in healthy donors. The table came from immunoSEQ multiplex PCR; TCRdb's copy has only in-frame clones and leaves some out. Of 100,000 or so clones listed, roughly 86% are singletons. The sequenced material came from PBMCs. These TCRs come from a woman aged 18-29 years in good health and CMV-seropositive.

The chain is built from TRBV7-3 and TRBJ2-1; TRBD2 matches 8 bases. Germline V gene data show CDR1 as SGHTA and CDR2 as FQGTGA. The CDR3 loop spans 15 amino acids. V dropped 4 bases and J dropped 5; count of bases not matched to a gene: 7. For the CDR3, the DNA is TGTGCCAGCAGCTACGCGGGGGGCGGCCACAATGAGCAGTTCTTC. Its translation is CASSYAGGGHNEQFF.

This rearrangement joins TRBV21-1 to TRBJ1-1. TRBV21-1 is a documented pseudogene. This CDR3 is 14 amino acids long. Here the CDR3 DNA reads TGTGCCAGCACGCCCGCCGGGTGGAACACTGAAGCTTTCTTT. This gives the protein CASTPAGWNTEAFF.

The rearrangement links TRBV18 to TRBJ2-1; D not certain. This CDR3 comprises 11 residues. Germline CDR1 is KGHSH and CDR2 is LQKENI. V was clipped by 2 bases and J by 9 bases, with 5 bases between them. The CDR3 sequence is CASSPGPEQFF. In DNA form, the CDR3 reads TGTGCCAGCTCACCAGGGCCTGAGCAGTTCTTC.

The V and J genes are TRBV19 and TRBJ1-5, with TRBD1 as a possible D gene (6 bases). V was pared by 0 bases and J by 7 bases, with 10 bases between. Germline-derived CDR1 and CDR2 are LNHDA and SQIVND (reference sequence). The CDR3 contains 14 residues. The CDR3, as DNA: TGTGCCAGTAGTATAGAGGGGGCTGGACAGCCCCAGCATTTT. Its protein product is CASSIEGAGQPQHF.

This chain links TRBV29-1 with TRBJ2-3; TRBD2 matches 7 bases. CDR1 is SQVTM and CDR2 is ANQGSEA in the germline V gene. V dropped 7 bases and J dropped 2; count of bases not matched to a gene: 12. The CDR3 has 15 residues. For the CDR3, the DNA is TGCAGCGCCATCTCCTTGCGGGGGACCACAGATACGCAGTATTTT. Translating it yields CSAISLRGTTDTQYF.

The V call is TRBV10-2, the J call TRBJ1-4; D may be TRBD1 (5 bases). This CDR3 has 15 amino acids. Looked up from germline, CDR1 is WSHSY and CDR2 is SAAADI. V was shortened by 2 bases and J by 5 bases, with 12 bases between the two germline ends. CDR3 in DNA: TGCGCCAGCAGTGAGACAGGATTAATAAATGAAAAACTGTTTTTT. It translates to CASSETGLINEKLFF.

The chain employs TRBV6-1 and TRBJ1-3; D remains ambiguous. Looked up from germline, CDR1 is MNHNS and CDR2 is SASEGT. The V end lost 5 bases, the J end lost 4 bases, and 12 bases lay between the germline ends. CDR3 length: 14 residues. CDR3 amino acids: CASSTSLRGNTIYF. In nucleotides, the CDR3 is TGTGCCAGCAGTACCTCTCTTAGAGGAAACACCATATATTTT.

This chain links TRBV6-6 with TRBJ1-2; TRBD1 matches at 9 bases. CDR3 size: 14 residues. The junction had 6 bases not matched to a gene; V was cut back by 6 bases and J by 4 bases. Germline loops: CDR1 MNHNY, CDR2 SVGAGI (reference sequence). The CDR3 region is CASRQGAHVYGYTF. Written as DNA, the CDR3 is TGTGCCAGCAGACAGGGGGCGCATGTCTATGGCTACACCTTC.

This rearrangement joins TRBV19 to TRBJ2-2; D remains ambiguous. V was pared by 1 base and J by 1 base, with 10 bases between. The CDR3 has 16 residues. Looked up from germline, CDR1 is LNHDA and CDR2 is SQIVND (reference sequence). The CDR3 DNA sequence: TGTGCCAGTAGTATAGGACTTAACCTGAACACCGGGGAGCTGTTTTTT. It yields the protein CASSIGLNLNTGELFF. Filled out from reference TRBV19 and TRBJ2-2, the complete variable domain reads DGGITQSPKYLFRKEGQNVTLSCEQNLNHDAMYWYRQDPGQGLRLIYYSQIVNDFQKGDIAEGYSVSREKKESFPLTVTSAQKNPTAFYLCASSIGLNLNTGELFFGEGSRLTVL.

The chain has TRBV7-3 and TRBJ2-5; D is undetermined. This CDR3 region has 15 residues. The V gene's germline CDR1 is SGHTA and CDR2 FQGTGA. Trimming removed 6 bases from V and 2 bases from J, with 16 bases in between. The CDR3: CASSVTGSRQETQYF. The CDR3 region has the DNA TGTGCCAGCAGTGTTACCGGGTCTAGACAAGAGACCCAGTACTTC.

The V call is TRBV6-4, the J call TRBJ2-1, with 7 bases lining up with TRBD2. The CDR3 is 13 amino acids. V trimming: 4 bases; J trimming: 8 bases; junction bases outside the gene matches: 5. Germline-derived CDR1 and CDR2 are MRHNA and SNTAGT. The CDR3 DNA follows: TGTGCCAGCAGTGTGAGCGGGGTTGATGAGCAGTTCTTC. This encodes CASSVSGVDEQFF.

The genes are TRBV6-4 and TRBJ2-1, with 8 bases that match TRBD2. This CDR3 contains 17 residues. The germline V gene has CDR1 MRHNA and CDR2 SNTAGT. With V trimmed by 4 bases and J by 8 bases, 16 bases remained unmatched. The CDR3: CASSVLPGTSHRYEQFF. The CDR3 nucleotides are TGTGCCAGCAGTGTACTACCCGGGACTAGTCATCGTTATGAGCAGTTCTTC.

This chain connects TRBV9 to TRBJ2-7, with TRBD2 matching 11 bases. This CDR3 has 15 residues. Germline V lookup: CDR1 SGDLS, CDR2 YYNGEE. With V trimmed by 4 bases and J by 3 bases, 6 bases remained unmatched. CDR3 coding DNA: TGTGCCAGCAGCCGTTGGACTAGCGGGCACTACGAGCAGTACTTC. It translates to CASSRWTSGHYEQYF.

The CDR3, as DNA: TGTGCCAGCAGCTTATCAGGGCAGGGGCAGCCCCAGCATTTT. Its translation: CASSLSGQGQPQHF. This chain connects TRBV11-3 to TRBJ1-5; possibly TRBD1 for D (6 bases). The germline V gene encodes CDR1 SGHNT and CDR2 YENEEA. The CDR3 length is 14 residues. V lost 2 bases and J 7 bases, leaving 12 bases between the germline ends.

This clone was counted ten times or more. The chain links TRBV6-4 to TRBJ2-3; TRBD2 matches at 10 bases. V was pared by 3 bases and J by 4 bases, with 4 bases of the junction left unmatched. Germline V CDR1 and CDR2: MRHNA, SNTAGT. The CDR3 consists of 15 residues. This chain's CDR3 is CASSEASGSSDTQYF. The CDR3 bases are TGTGCCAGCAGTGAGGCTAGCGGGAGTTCAGATACGCAGTATTTT.

The chain has TRBV7-2 and TRBJ1-1; D gene unclear. Per germline, CDR1 SGHTA and CDR2 FQGNSA. This CDR3 spans 11 amino acids. Trimming removed 5 bases at V and 6 bases at J, with 7 bases between. CDR3 residues: CASSRYSEAFF. CDR3 in DNA: TGTGCCAGCAGCCGCTACTCTGAAGCTTTCTTT. Based on the CDR3 plus reference TRBV7-2 and TRBJ1-1, the full variable domain is GAGVSQSPSNKVTEKGKDVELRCDPISGHTALYWYRQSLGQGLEFLIYFQGNSAPDKSGLPSDRFSAERTGGSVSTLTIQRTQQEDSAVYLCASSRYSEAFFGQGTRLTVV.